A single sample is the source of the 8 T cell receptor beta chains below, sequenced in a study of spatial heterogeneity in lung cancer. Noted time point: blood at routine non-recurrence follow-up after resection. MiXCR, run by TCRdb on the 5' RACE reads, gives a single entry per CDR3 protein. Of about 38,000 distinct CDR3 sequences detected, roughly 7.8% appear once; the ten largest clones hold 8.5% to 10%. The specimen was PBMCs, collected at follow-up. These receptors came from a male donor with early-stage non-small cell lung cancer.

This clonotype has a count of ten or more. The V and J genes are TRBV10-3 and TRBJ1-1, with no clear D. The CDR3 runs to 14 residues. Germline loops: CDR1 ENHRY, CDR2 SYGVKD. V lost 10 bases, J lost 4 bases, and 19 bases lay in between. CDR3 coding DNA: TGTGCCACCGCCGTGGAGGTAGGCCGCACTGAAGCTTTCTTT. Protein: CATAVEVGRTEAFF.

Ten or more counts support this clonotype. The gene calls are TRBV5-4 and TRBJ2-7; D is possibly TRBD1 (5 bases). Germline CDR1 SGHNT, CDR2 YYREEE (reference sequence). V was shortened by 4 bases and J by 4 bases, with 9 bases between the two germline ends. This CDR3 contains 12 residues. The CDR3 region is CASSGAEYEQYF. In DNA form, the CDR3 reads TGTGCCAGCAGCGGGGCAGAGTACGAGCAGTACTTC.

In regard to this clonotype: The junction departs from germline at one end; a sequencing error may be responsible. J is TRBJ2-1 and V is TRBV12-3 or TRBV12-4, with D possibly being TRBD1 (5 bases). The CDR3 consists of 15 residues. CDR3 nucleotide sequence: TGTGCCATCAGTTTCAGGGCGAGCTTTAACAATGAGCAGTTCTTC. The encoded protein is CAISFRASFNNEQFF.

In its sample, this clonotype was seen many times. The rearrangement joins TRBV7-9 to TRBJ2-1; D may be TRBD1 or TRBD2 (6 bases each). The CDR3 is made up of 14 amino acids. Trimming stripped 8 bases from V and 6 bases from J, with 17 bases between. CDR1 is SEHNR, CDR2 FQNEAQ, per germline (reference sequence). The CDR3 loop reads CASEGGPTPNEQFF. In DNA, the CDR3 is TGTGCCAGCGAAGGGGGGCCAACCCCCAATGAGCAGTTCTTC.

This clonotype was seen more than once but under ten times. This CDR3 reads CASSYTANTGELFF. The CDR3 DNA follows: TGTGCCAGCAGTTACACTGCGAACACCGGGGAGCTGTTTTTT. This chain links TRBV6-5 with TRBJ2-2; D is undetermined. Germline values: CDR1 MNHEY, CDR2 SVGAGI. Between the trimmed V and J ends, which lost 2 bases and 0 bases, there was a span of 4 bases. The CDR3 length is 14 residues.

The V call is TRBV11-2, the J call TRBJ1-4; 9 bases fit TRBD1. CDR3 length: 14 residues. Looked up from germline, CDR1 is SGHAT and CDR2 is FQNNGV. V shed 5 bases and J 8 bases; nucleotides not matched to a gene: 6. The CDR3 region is CASSERDRDEKLFF. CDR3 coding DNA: TGTGCCAGCAGCGAACGGGACAGGGACGAAAAACTGTTTTTT.

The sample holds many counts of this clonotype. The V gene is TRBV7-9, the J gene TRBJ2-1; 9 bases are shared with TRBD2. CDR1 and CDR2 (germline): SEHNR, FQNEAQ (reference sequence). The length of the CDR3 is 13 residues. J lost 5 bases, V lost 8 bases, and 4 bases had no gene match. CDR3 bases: TGTGCCAGCGGGAGCGGGGGGAACAATGAGCAGTTCTTC. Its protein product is CASGSGGNNEQFF.

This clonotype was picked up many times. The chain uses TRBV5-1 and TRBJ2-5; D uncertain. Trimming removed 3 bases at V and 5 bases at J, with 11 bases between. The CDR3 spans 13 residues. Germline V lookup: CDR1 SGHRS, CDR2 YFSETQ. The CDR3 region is CASSWVPGETQYF. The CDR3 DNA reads TGCGCCAGCAGCTGGGTCCCTGGGGAGACCCAGTACTTC.